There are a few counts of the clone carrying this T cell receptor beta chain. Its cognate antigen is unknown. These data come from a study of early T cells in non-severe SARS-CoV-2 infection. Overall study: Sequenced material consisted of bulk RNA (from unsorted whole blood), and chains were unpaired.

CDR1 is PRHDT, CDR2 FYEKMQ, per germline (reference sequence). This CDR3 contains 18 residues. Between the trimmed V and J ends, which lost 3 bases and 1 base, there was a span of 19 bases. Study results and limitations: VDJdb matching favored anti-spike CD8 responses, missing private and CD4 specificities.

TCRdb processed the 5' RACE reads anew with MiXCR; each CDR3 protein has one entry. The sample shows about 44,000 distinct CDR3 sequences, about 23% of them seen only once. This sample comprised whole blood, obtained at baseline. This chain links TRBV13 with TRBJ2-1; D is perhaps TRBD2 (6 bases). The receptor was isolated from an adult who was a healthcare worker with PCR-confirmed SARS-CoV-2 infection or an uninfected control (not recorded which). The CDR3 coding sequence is TGTGCCAGCAGCTTTGGAGGGTATGGGAGGCTTTCCTACAATGAGCAGTTCTTC. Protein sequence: CASSFGGYGRLSYNEQFF.